This TCR beta chain was identified during a study of blood T cell repertoires in COVID-19 (dated by TCRdb to about 2020). About the investigation overall: Samples covering the acute and convalescent phases of COVID-19 were provided by collaborators in the United States, Italy and Spain. The prospective study material was composed of cDNA or gDNA derived from T cells, B-cell-depleted T cells, or PBMCs. The dataset comprised deeply sampled blood TCRbeta repertoires from subjects exposed to, actively infected with, or recovered from COVID-19. The repertoires were released in a freely available public database intended as a resource for research on the immune response to SARS-CoV-2. The samples were drawn from the first 160 participants of the ongoing ImmuneRACE study and from 1,254 subjects provided by 6 global collaborators. Nearly every sample came with metadata listing a de-identified subject ID, COVID-19 status, age in years and sex. Where available, HLA class I and class II types were obtained from metadata supplied by the sample provider rather than from assay-based typing.

As for this clone: The clone's antigen remains unknown. The sample holds no much larger clone one base away, and base qualities are not on file.

The immunoSEQ Assay, a bias-controlled multiplex PCR, was used to amplify TCRbeta CDR3 regions from genomic DNA. The original pipeline was this. Nucleated cell counts per sample were estimated from amplification of reference gene primers within the assay. To quantify the absolute abundance of each unique TCRbeta CDR3 rearrangement, sequence reads were collapsed and filtered. For each sample, productive Simpson clonality was calculated as the square root of Simpson's diversity index across productive rearrangements. The immuneACCESS repertoire file appears here via TCRdb, limited to in-frame rearrangements. These files lack a portion of the clones; in checked studies, under half of the deficit traces to unresolved V genes, and the cause of the others is not known. V and J calls and clone size are those listed in that table; D and trimming were worked out from the DNA. The sample contains roughly 130,000 clones, about 92% of them found a single time. Roughly 3.7% of the sample is held by the ten biggest clonotypes.

Whole blood was collected in K2EDTA tubes by collaborating institutions according to the institutions' own protocols. For TCRbeta analysis, collaborators shipped samples as frozen whole blood, isolated PBMCs, or DNA extracted from either of those sample types. Results the study describes overall, beyond this receptor: The quantity of clinical and demographic metadata differed by source and by participant and was supplied without curation.

The trim is 1 base for V and 4 bases for J, with a gap of 13 bases between the germline ends. Including the terminal cysteine and phenylalanine, the CDR3 comprises 16 residues. The DNA shown is the 48-base CDR3, in frame from base 1. Per the germline V gene, MGHRA is the CDR1 and YSYEKL is the CDR2. What was sequenced was peripheral blood. The source is a man aged 45 to 65 with active COVID-19. The receptor chain draws on TRBV4-1 and TRBJ1-4, with the D gene uncertain. The DNA sequence follows: TGCGCCAGCAGCCAAGTTCAGGTCCAGTATAATGAAAAACTGTTTTTT. It specifies CASSQVQVQYNEKLFF.